Listed below are T cell receptor beta chains from one sample, sequenced in a study of beta chain features in type 1 diabetes. TCRdb's copy holds only in-frame clones and misses some; the assay was immunoSEQ multiplex PCR. The table has around 300,000 clones, around 13% seen once; the top ten hold 6.7%. The sample consisted of central memory CD4+ T cells from blood. These receptors originate from a young man in good health. Each CDR3 is given with its conserved first and last residue. D genes are given only for firm matches. Not all rows give a size; the values are once, few, many and, for expanded clones, a class.

D	J	size	V	CDR3	DNA
-	TRBJ2-5	-	TRBV7-9	CASTRAGALQETQYF	TGTGCCAGCACGAGGGCGGGGGCCCTCCAAGAGACCCAGTACTTC
-	TRBJ1-1	-	TRBV7-7	CASSSTVNAEAFF	TGTGCTAGCAGCTCGACGGTGAACGCTGAAGCTTTCTTT
-	TRBJ2-1	few	TRBV2	CASSVRGSSYNEQFF	TGTGCCAGCAGTGTACGGGGGTCCTCCTACAATGAGCAGTTCTTC
TRBD2	TRBJ2-2	-	TRBV7-7	CASSLELAGVGGELFF	TGTGCTAGCAGCCTTGAACTAGCGGGGGTCGGCGGGGAGCTGTTTTTT
TRBD2	TRBJ2-3	-	TRBV5-1	CASSFGRGRNTDTQYF	TGCGCCAGCAGCTTTGGGCGGGGGAGAAATACAGATACGCAGTATTTT
-	TRBJ2-3	-	TRBV28	CASPIIGGVAGISDTQYF	TGTGCCAGCCCTATAATTGGAGGGGTGGCGGGAATTTCAGATACGCAGTATTTT
-	TRBJ1-5	-	TRBV30	CAWSALRAANQPQHF	TGTGCCTGGAGCGCCCTGAGGGCAGCAAATCAGCCCCAGCATTTT
-	TRBJ2-5	-	TRBV11-3	CASSWHEETQYF	TGTGCCAGCAGCTGGCACGAGGAGACCCAGTACTTC
-	TRBJ1-2	few	TRBV15	CATSREAGANYGYTF	TGTGCCACCAGCAGAGAGGCTGGGGCTAACTATGGCTACACCTTC
-	TRBJ1-4	-	TRBV27	CASSYRRNEKLFF	TGTGCCAGCAGTTACCGGCGTAATGAAAAACTGTTTTTT
-	TRBJ1-1	-	TRBV15	CATSPRVVNTEAFF	TGTGCCACCAGCCCAAGGGTCGTGAACACTGAAGCTTTCTTT
-	TRBJ2-7	many	TRBV10-3	CALSSGPGLQEQYF	TGTGCCCTATCAAGCGGGCCAGGGCTTCAGGAGCAGTACTTC
-	TRBJ2-5	few	TRBV7-2	CASSFVGSGETQYF	TGTGCCAGCAGCTTCGTCGGGAGTGGAGAGACCCAGTACTTC
TRBD1	TRBJ1-2	few	TRBV5-1	CASSLAGTGDYGYTF	TGCGCCAGCAGCTTGGCCGGGACAGGGGATTATGGCTACACCTTC
TRBD2	TRBJ2-1	many	TRBV7-2	CASSLVSPTSGPYNEQFF	TGTGCCAGCAGCTTAGTTTCTCCAACTAGCGGACCTTACAATGAGCAGTTCTTC
-	TRBJ1-6	-	TRBV5-1	CASSLGGDFYNSPLHF	TGCGCCAGCAGCTTGGGGGGCGACTTCTATAATTCACCCCTCCACTTT
-	TRBJ1-3	-	TRBV6-1	CASTQGVGNTIYF	TGTGCCAGCACCCAGGGAGTCGGAAACACCATATATTTT
TRBD2	TRBJ2-7	few	TRBV4-3	CASSRGLGSYEQYF	TGCGCCAGCAGCCGAGGACTAGGCTCCTACGAGCAGTACTTC
TRBD1	TRBJ2-5	-	TRBV2	CASCRTGGSGAQYF	TGTGCCAGCTGCCGTACAGGGGGCTCGGGCGCCCAGTACTTC
TRBD1	TRBJ2-1	few	TRBV7-8	CASSRTGGGYNEQFF	TGTGCCAGCAGCCGGACAGGGGGCGGGTACAATGAGCAGTTCTTC
-	TRBJ2-2	-	TRBV27	CASSFLSTGELFF	TGTGCCAGCAGTTTCTTGTCCACCGGGGAGCTGTTTTTT
-	TRBJ2-5	few	TRBV7-6	CASSPNGGLETQYF	TGTGCCAGCAGCCCCAATGGGGGTTTGGAGACCCAGTACTTC
-	TRBJ1-1	-	TRBV30	CAWSSGGTEAFF	TGTGCCTGGAGCTCAGGTGGCACTGAAGCTTTCTTT
TRBD1	TRBJ1-1	few	TRBV27	CASSRDRVTEAFF	TGTGCCAGCAGTCGGGACAGGGTGACTGAAGCTTTCTTT